This T cell receptor beta chain was identified in a study of T cells after yellow fever vaccination. Study information: When fractions had low cell numbers, they were prepared with SMART-Seq v4 Ultra Low Input. Study-level points and caveats: Abundant bulk-derived clonotypes could contaminate FACS-sorted repertoires.

About this clonotype: Its matching antigen is unknown.

TCRdb re-derived calls from the 5' RACE reads in MiXCR, one entry per CDR3 protein. The sample lists 200,000 to 300,000 distinct CDR3 sequences, over 6.5% occurring once. Between the trimmed V and J ends, which lost 6 bases and 0 bases, there was a span of 15 bases. This CDR3 comprises 16 residues. From germline, CDR1 is SEHNR and CDR2 FQNEAQ (reference sequence). The starting material was CD4+ T cells sorted from PBMCs, obtained on the day of the yellow fever booster vaccination. The chain couples TRBV7-9 to TRBJ1-3; D is uncertain. This TCR derives from a man aged 25 to 40 who received the YFV17D yellow fever vaccine. CDR3 protein: CASSLTPYYSGNTIYF. In DNA, the CDR3 is TGTGCCAGCAGTTTAACCCCGTACTACTCTGGAAACACCATATATTTT.